The rows below give T cell receptor beta chains drawn from one sample of a study of blood T cell repertoires in COVID-19. Using immunoSEQ multiplex PCR, the repertoire was profiled, and TCRdb retains in-frame clones only, with some absent. The profile shows about 310,000 clones, about 91% of them singletons. The sample comprised PBMCs or T cells enriched from blood (not recorded which). The receptor set was obtained from a middle-aged woman who had recovered from COVID-19. CDR3s include the opening cysteine and the closing phenylalanine or tryptophan. D genes are given only for firm matches. The size entry is marked missing in some rows and otherwise reads once, few, many or a size class.

d_call: NA; clone_size: few; v_call: TRBV28; j_call: TRBJ1-2; cdr3_length: 12; cdr3_nt: TGTGCCAGCAGTTTAGACTCTTTTGGCTACACCTTC; cdr3_aa: CASSLDSFGYTF
d_call: TRBD1; clone_size: NA; v_call: TRBV28; j_call: TRBJ1-5; cdr3_length: 14; cdr3_nt: TGTGCCAGCAGTCTGAGACAGGGGAATCAGCCCCAGCATTTT; cdr3_aa: CASSLRQGNQPQHF
d_call: NA; clone_size: once; v_call: TRBV5-1; j_call: TRBJ1-1; cdr3_length: 13; cdr3_nt: TGCGCCAGCAGCATAAGGGAGGGGACTGAAGCTTTCTTT; cdr3_aa: CASSIREGTEAFF
d_call: TRBD1; clone_size: NA; v_call: TRBV10-3; j_call: TRBJ1-3; cdr3_length: 16; cdr3_nt: TGTGCCATCGGTCGGGACAGTCGCCTCTCTGGAAACACCATATATTTT; cdr3_aa: CAIGRDSRLSGNTIYF
d_call: NA; clone_size: NA; v_call: TRBV7-9; j_call: TRBJ1-4; cdr3_length: 11; cdr3_nt: TGTGCCAGCAGCCTCGGGTCAGCCATGTTTTTT; cdr3_aa: CASSLGSAMFF
d_call: TRBD2; clone_size: NA; v_call: TRBV27; j_call: TRBJ2-2; cdr3_length: 17; cdr3_nt: TGTGCCAGCAGATCGATTAGCGGGAGAAGAGGCACCGGGGAGCTGTTTTTT; cdr3_aa: CASRSISGRRGTGELFF
d_call: NA; clone_size: NA; v_call: TRBV6-4; j_call: TRBJ2-7; cdr3_length: 15; cdr3_nt: TGTGCCAGCAATCACCGCCCGGGGTCTTCTTACGAGCAGTACTTC; cdr3_aa: CASNHRPGSSYEQYF
d_call: NA; clone_size: once; v_call: TRBV7-2; j_call: TRBJ1-4; cdr3_length: 14; cdr3_nt: TGTGCCAGCAGCGCCGGGACTCGAAATGAAAAACTGTTTTTT; cdr3_aa: CASSAGTRNEKLFF
d_call: NA; clone_size: NA; v_call: TRBV12-2; j_call: TRBJ2-3; cdr3_length: 17; cdr3_nt: TGTGCAAGTCGCTTGTCGGGACTAGCGGGGGGTCCGGATACGCAGTATTTT; cdr3_aa: CASRLSGLAGGPDTQYF
d_call: TRBD1; clone_size: NA; v_call: TRBV9; j_call: TRBJ1-4; cdr3_length: 15; cdr3_nt: TGTGCCAGCAGCGCCCGACAGGGCCCTAATGAAAAACTGTTTTTT; cdr3_aa: CASSARQGPNEKLFF
d_call: NA; clone_size: once; v_call: TRBV4-1; j_call: TRBJ2-7; cdr3_length: 16; cdr3_nt: TGCGCCAGCAGCCTGGATCTTAGGGGGTTGACTTACGAGCAGTACTTC; cdr3_aa: CASSLDLRGLTYEQYF
d_call: TRBD1; clone_size: NA; v_call: TRBV5-1; j_call: TRBJ2-1; cdr3_length: 18; cdr3_nt: TGCGCCAGCAGCTTGGCCAATACCCCAGGGGGTGGAAGCAATGAGCAGTTCTTC; cdr3_aa: CASSLANTPGGGSNEQFF
d_call: NA; clone_size: NA; v_call: TRBV10-1; j_call: TRBJ1-5; cdr3_length: 11; cdr3_nt: TGCGCCAGCCTAACCCTCCAGCCCCAGCATTTT; cdr3_aa: CASLTLQPQHF
d_call: NA; clone_size: NA; v_call: TRBV6-2/TRBV6-3; j_call: TRBJ2-2; cdr3_length: 12; cdr3_nt: TGTGCCAGCAGTTCCAGGGTCGGGGAGCTGTTTTTT; cdr3_aa: CASSSRVGELFF
d_call: TRBD1; clone_size: NA; v_call: TRBV6-2/TRBV6-3; j_call: TRBJ2-1; cdr3_length: 15; cdr3_nt: TGTGCCAGCAGCGCCCGACAGGGGATCTACAATGAGCAGTTCTTC; cdr3_aa: CASSARQGIYNEQFF